These 32 T cell receptor beta chains were sequenced from one sample in a study of CD8+CD57+ T cells in acquired aplastic anemia. Using genomic DNA as the template, TCR beta VDJ and CDR3 profiling was carried out. One entry per CDR3 protein results from TCRdb running MiXCR on the reads. Here the sample spans roughly 180,000 distinct CDR3 sequences, around half being singletons. Specimen: sorted CD4+, CD8+, or CD8+CD57+ T cells (not recorded which) from PBMCs. These receptors came from a human donor in good health.

Comments on this clonotype: The junction differs from germline at one of its ends, possibly a read error. This chain joins TRBV12-3 or TRBV12-4 and TRBJ1-3, with a tentative D call TRBD1 (5 bases). The CDR3 is 20 amino acids. CDR3 residues: CASSESGHSSNMNSGDTIYF. The CDR3 nucleotides read TGTGCCAGCAGTGAATCCGGACACTCATCGAACATGAACTCTGGAGACACCATATATTTT.

The chain combines TRBV18 with TRBJ2-5; the D gene is possibly TRBD1 (5 bases). Germline CDR1 KGHSH, CDR2 LQKENI. Deletions cut 3 bases from V and 1 base from J, with 9 bases between. The CDR3 is 14 residues long. The CDR3 bases are TGTGCCAGCTCACCGCAGGGCCTCCAAGAGACCCAGTACTTC. It specifies CASSPQGLQETQYF.

The rearrangement uses TRBV19 and TRBJ2-7; possible D gene TRBD1, 5 bases. The germline V gene encodes CDR1 LNHDA and CDR2 SQIVND (reference sequence). There are 13 residues in the CDR3. The CDR3 region is CPIQDERSYEQYF. The CDR3 DNA reads TGTCCGATACAGGATGAGAGGTCCTACGAGCAGTACTTC. The full variable domain, completed using reference TRBV19 and TRBJ2-7, is DGGITQSPKYLFRKEGQNVTLSCEQNLNHDAMYWYRQDPGQGLRLIYYSQIVNDFQKGDIAEGYSVSREKKESFPLTVTSAQKNPTAFYLCPIQDERSYEQYFGPGTRLTVT.

The sample holds many counts of this clonotype. The rearrangement joins TRBV20-1 to TRBJ1-4; D may be TRBD1 (6 bases). V was shortened by 1 base and J by 4 bases, with 10 bases between the two germline ends. The V gene's germline CDR1 is DFQATT and CDR2 SNEGSKA (reference sequence). This CDR3 is built from 14 residues. CDR3 sequence (DNA): TGCAGTGCTAGAGGGACAGCAGATAATGAAAAACTGTTTTTT. Residues: CSARGTADNEKLFF.

The chain combines TRBV18 with TRBJ2-3; 12 positions agree with TRBD1. The CDR3 is made up of 17 amino acids. Losses at the gene ends were 3 bases for V and 4 bases for J; bases not matched to a gene: 8. CDR1 KGHSH and CDR2 LQKENI come from the germline V gene. CDR3 residues: CASSPFPGQGAADTQYF. In DNA, the CDR3 is TGTGCCAGCTCACCCTTCCCGGGACAGGGGGCTGCAGATACGCAGTATTTT.

This clonotype has only a few counts. J is TRBJ2-2 and V is TRBV3-1; TRBD2 might be the D (5 bases). The CDR3 runs to 14 residues. The ends were cut back, 6 bases at V and 6 bases at J, with 14 bases in the middle. Germline V gene lookup returns CDR1 LGHDT and CDR2 YNNKEL (reference sequence). The CDR3 reads CASREREYPGELFF. CDR3 in DNA: TGTGCCAGCAGGGAAAGGGAGTACCCCGGGGAGCTGTTTTTT.

Worth noting for this clonotype: An end of the junction differs from the germline gene, which may be a read error. J is TRBJ1-4 and V is TRBV6-1; D remains unclear. The length of the CDR3 is 16 residues. CDR1 is MNHNS and CDR2 is SASEGT in the germline V gene. The CDR3 spells CASMRGNMPTNEKLFF. The CDR3 DNA reads TGTGCCAGCATGAGAGGGAATATGCCAACTAACGAAAAACTGTTTTTT.

This clonotype came up a few times. The J gene is TRBJ1-6, the V gene TRBV10-3; maybe TRBD1 (6 bases). V was clipped by 4 bases and J by 6 bases, with 13 bases between them. The germline gives CDR1 ENHRY, CDR2 SYGVKD. The CDR3 consists of 15 residues. CDR3 residues: CAISGDRTVNSPLHF. CDR3 sequence (DNA): TGTGCCATCAGTGGGGATCGGACAGTTAATTCACCCCTCCACTTT.

The chain links TRBV7-9 to TRBJ1-2; tentative D call: TRBD1 (5 bases). The CDR3 is made up of 14 amino acids. Germline lookup yields CDR1 SEHNR and CDR2 FQNEAQ (reference sequence). With 3 bases removed from V and 1 base from J, the gap between germline ends came to 9 bases. The CDR3 region is CASSFWGSNYGYTF. In DNA form, the CDR3 reads TGTGCCAGCAGCTTTTGGGGCAGTAACTATGGCTACACCTTC.

As for this clonotype: This sequence may be a read error, since a much larger clone differs from it by one base. The DNA for the CDR3 is TGTGCCAGCAGCCAAGATCGCCCCTTAGGCACTGAAGCTTCCTTT. As protein: CASSQDRPLGTEASF. The V call is TRBV4-2, the J call TRBJ1-1; D gene ambiguous. This CDR3 has 15 residues. Germline V lookup: CDR1 LGHNA, CDR2 YNFKEQ.

This clonotype has a single count. The chain couples TRBV7-2 to TRBJ1-2, with D possibly TRBD1 on 5 matching bases. This CDR3 is 12 amino acids long. Germline loops: CDR1 SGHTA, CDR2 FQGNSA. Trimming cost V 3 bases and J 6 bases, with 8 bases left between them. CDR3 residues: CASSFQGDGYTF. In DNA, the CDR3 is TGTGCCAGCAGCTTTCAGGGAGATGGCTACACCTTC.

This clonotype showed up many times. In nucleotides, the CDR3 is TGTGCCAGCAGTGTGCGGGCTAGCGCGAGGACAGATACGCAGTATTTT. It specifies CASSVRASARTDTQYF. The chain links TRBV12-3 or TRBV12-4 to TRBJ2-3; tentatively, D is TRBD2 (6 bases). This CDR3 region has 16 residues. V dropped 5 bases and J dropped 3 bases, with 18 bases sitting between them.

This chain joins TRBV19 and TRBJ1-6, with a weak D call TRBD1 (5 bases). There are 12 residues in the CDR3. The V gene lost 5 bases and the J gene lost 10 bases, with 9 bases spanning the gap. CDR1 LNHDA and CDR2 SQIVND come from the germline V gene (reference sequence). Here the CDR3 reads CASSVGQSPLHF. The CDR3 nucleotides are TGTGCCAGTAGTGTTGGACAATCACCCCTCCACTTT.

The chain employs TRBV19 and TRBJ2-1; D might be TRBD2 (7 bases). Trimming pared 10 bases from V and 1 base from J, leaving 17 bases between. In germline, CDR1 is LNHDA, CDR2 SQIVND (reference sequence). The CDR3 runs 15 residues. CDR3 amino acids: CATQGGRGSYNEQFF. The CDR3 nucleotides are TGTGCCACCCAAGGGGGGCGGGGGTCCTACAATGAGCAGTTCTTC. The full variable domain, rest sourced from reference TRBV19 and TRBJ2-1, is DGGITQSPKYLFRKEGQNVTLSCEQNLNHDAMYWYRQDPGQGLRLIYYSQIVNDFQKGDIAEGYSVSREKKESFPLTVTSAQKNPTAFYLCATQGGRGSYNEQFFGPGTRLTVL.

With regard to this clonotype: Likely a read error: the CDR3 ends without its conserved phenylalanine or tryptophan. The V and J genes are TRBV4-1 and TRBJ1-2; TRBD1 agrees at 10 bases. The germline gives CDR1 MGHRA, CDR2 YSYEKL. V lost 0 bases to trimming and J lost 7 bases; unmatched junction nucleotides: 5. The length of the CDR3 is 15 residues. CDR3 in DNA: TGCGCCAGCAGCCAAGAAGACAGGGGGCTAAGTGGCTACACCCTC. Translation gives CASSQEDRGLSGYTL.

This clonotype was picked up many times. This sequence joins TRBV15 and TRBJ2-7; tentatively, D is TRBD2 (5 bases). There are 12 residues in the CDR3. In germline, CDR1 is LNHNV, CDR2 YYDKDF (reference sequence). The germline V and J ends were trimmed by 5 bases and 3 bases, with 8 bases remaining between them. The CDR3 sequence is CATSVGNYEQYF. The CDR3 DNA sequence: TGTGCCACCAGCGTCGGGAACTACGAGCAGTACTTC.

The CDR3 DNA is TGTGCCAGCAGCCCTGAGGGAGGGGAAAAACTGTTTTTT. It codes for CASSPEGGEKLFF. V is TRBV6-1 and J is TRBJ1-4; no definite D call. The germline CDR1 and CDR2 sequences are MNHNS and SASEGT. The CDR3 is 13 residues long. V lost 6 bases to trimming and J lost 8 bases, with 13 bases between them.

This chain connects TRBV7-2 to TRBJ2-2; 7 bases match TRBD1. In germline, CDR1 is SGHTA, CDR2 FQGNSA. This CDR3 comprises 12 residues. The V gene end was trimmed by 8 bases and the J gene end by 7 bases; junction bases not matched to a gene: 4. The CDR3 DNA is TGTGCCAGCTGGGGGACAGTCGGGGAGCTGTTTTTT. It is translated as CASWGTVGELFF.

This clonotype was seen ten or more times. The chain links TRBV6-5 to TRBJ2-1; 9 positions match TRBD1. CDR1 and CDR2 from the germline V gene are MNHEY and SVGAGI. Trimming removed 2 bases from V and 10 bases from J; junction bases left unmatched: 6. The CDR3 runs 14 residues. CDR3 loop: CASSYVDRGPEQFF. The CDR3, as DNA: TGTGCCAGCAGTTACGTGGACAGGGGACCCGAGCAGTTCTTC.

Regarding this clonotype: Being one base from a much bigger clone, this may be a read error. J is TRBJ1-2 and V is TRBV15, with D maybe TRBD1 (5 bases). Trimming cost V 5 bases and J 4 bases, with 14 bases left between them. The CDR3 totals 14 residues. Germline CDR1 reads LNHNV; CDR2 reads YYDKDF (reference sequence). CDR3 protein: CATSVASTGYGYTF. As DNA, the CDR3 is TGTGCCACCAGCGTGGCCTCAACAGGCTATGGCTACACCTTC.

This clonotype was recorded once. The rearrangement links TRBV6-1 to TRBJ1-2; 7 nucleotides agree with TRBD1. Trimming at V came to 5 bases and at J to 1 base, leaving 10 bases not matched to a gene. CDR1 and CDR2 from the germline V gene are MNHNS and SASEGT. This CDR3 comprises 16 residues. The CDR3 spells CASSITTGNYNYGYTF. CDR3 bases: TGTGCCAGCAGTATTACGACAGGGAACTATAACTATGGCTACACCTTC.

The V call is TRBV25-1, the J call TRBJ2-2, with D possibly matching TRBD1 (5 bases). V was trimmed by 4 bases and J by 6 bases, leaving 12 bases between them. The CDR3 runs 14 residues. Germline V CDR1 and CDR2: MGHDK, SYGVNS. Here the CDR3 reads CASSGFAGSGELFF. CDR3 DNA sequence: TGTGCCAGCAGTGGATTCGCAGGGTCCGGGGAGCTGTTTTTT.

V usage is TRBV11-2 and J usage is TRBJ1-1; D ambiguous. This CDR3 region has 12 residues. Per the germline V gene, CDR1 is SGHAT and CDR2 is FQNNGV. Trimming shortened V by 5 bases and J by 5 bases, and 9 bases separated the two germline ends. For the CDR3, the DNA is TGTGCCAGCAGCCCCGATGTGACTGAAGCTTTCTTT. This sequence encodes CASSPDVTEAFF.

This chain uses TRBV9 with TRBJ1-3, with D unresolved. Trimming took 2 bases from V and 0 from J, leaving 6 bases between them. Germline V gene sequence: CDR1 SGDLS, CDR2 YYNGEE. This CDR3 contains 14 residues. The CDR3 loop is CASSVYTSGNTIYF. DNA of the CDR3: TGTGCCAGCAGCGTTTATACCTCTGGAAACACCATATATTTT. Using reference TRBV9 and TRBJ1-3 for the parts outside the CDR3, the full variable domain is DSGVTQTPKHLITATGQRVTLRCSPRSGDLSVYWYQQSLDQGLQFLIQYYNGEERAKGNILERFSAQQFPDLHSELNLSSLELGDSALYFCASSVYTSGNTIYFGEGSWLTVV.

This clonotype was observed at least ten times. V usage is TRBV5-5 and J usage is TRBJ2-2; unclear D gene. The CDR3 is made up of 13 amino acids. Trimming stripped 2 bases from V and 6 bases from J, with 8 bases between. Germline CDR1 is SGHKS and CDR2 is YYEKEE (reference sequence). Here the CDR3 DNA reads TGTGCCAGCAGCTTCGTTGTGTCCGGGGAGCTGTTTTTT. It is translated as CASSFVVSGELFF. Filled out from reference TRBV5-5 and TRBJ2-2, the complete variable domain reads DAGVTQSPTHLIKTRGQQVTLRCSPISGHKSVSWYQQVLGQGPQFIFQYYEKEERGRGNFPDRFSARQFPNYSSELNVNALLLGDSALYLCASSFVVSGELFFGEGSRLTVL.

This sequence joins TRBV6-1 and TRBJ1-6; 9 positions agree with TRBD1. CDR1 MNHNS and CDR2 SASEGT come from the germline V gene. The CDR3 totals 18 residues. V dropped 1 base and J dropped 1; count of bases not matched to a gene: 5. The CDR3 reads CASSEGPGQGSYNSPLHF. In nucleotides, the CDR3 is TGTGCCAGCAGTGAAGGACCGGGACAGGGATCCTATAATTCACCCCTCCACTTT.

This clonotype was seen at least ten times. This rearrangement joins TRBV29-1 to TRBJ2-1; 8 nucleotides align to TRBD2. The CDR3 runs to 15 residues. Germline V gene lookup returns CDR1 SQVTM and CDR2 ANQGSEA. After removal of 6 bases from V and 7 bases from J, the junction contained 14 bases not matched to a gene. As DNA, the CDR3 is TGCAGCGTCCAAAGCGGGAGTTCTGGGTGGAATGAGCAGTTCTTC. Its protein product is CSVQSGSSGWNEQFF.

This clonotype was counted many times. The CDR3 nucleotides read TGCAGTGCTAGACGGGGGTTAGAGACTAGCGGGAGGGGCGGGCGTGAGACCCAGTACTTC. It translates to CSARRGLETSGRGGRETQYF. The chain recombines TRBV20-1 with TRBJ2-5; 14 positions agree with TRBD2. Germline CDR1 reads DFQATT; CDR2 reads SNEGSKA (reference sequence). V shed 2 bases and J 5 bases; nucleotides not matched to a gene: 19. The CDR3 contains 20 residues.

V gene TRBV10-3 combines with J gene TRBJ2-1, with D unresolved. Trimming took off 10 bases at V and 4 bases at J, with 11 bases between the two ends. The CDR3 totals 12 residues. CDR1 is ENHRY, CDR2 SYGVKD, per germline. CDR3 protein: CATNGYYNEQFF. DNA for the CDR3: TGTGCCACCAATGGGTATTACAATGAGCAGTTCTTC.

This clonotype was detected ten times or more. The chain is built from TRBV7-2 and TRBJ1-3; the match to TRBD1 covers 7 bases. J gave up 0 bases and V 3 bases, and 8 bases lay outside the gene matches. The CDR3 totals 17 residues. Germline loops: CDR1 SGHTA, CDR2 FQGNSA. The CDR3 DNA follows: TGTGCCAGCAGCTTTACCGTGACAGGGCCCTCTGGAAACACCATATATTTT. It encodes CASSFTVTGPSGNTIYF.

This chain links TRBV20-1 with TRBJ2-5, with D possibly TRBD2 on 6 matching bases. The J call may be wrong; the DNA end is better matched by TRBJ2-7. The CDR3 runs 15 residues. Germline loops: CDR1 DFQATT, CDR2 SNEGSKA (reference sequence). As DNA, the CDR3 is TGCAGTGCTAGTTGGGTGAGGATGGGACTTCGCGAGCAGTACTTC. It specifies CSASWVRMGLREQYF.

Ten or more counts support this clonotype. This sequence joins TRBV24-1 and TRBJ2-1; no firm D call. Germline V gene data show CDR1 as KGHDR and CDR2 as SFDVKD. The V gene lost 2 bases and the J gene lost 8 bases, with 6 bases spanning the gap. The CDR3 is 12 residues long. CDR3 sequence (DNA): TGTGCCACCAGTGATTCAGGAGATGAGCAGTTCTTC. This codes for CATSDSGDEQFF.